Many counts were recorded for the clone carrying this T cell receptor beta chain. The sample belongs to a study of human T cells and chemical hapten exposure. Trimming took 0 bases from V and 0 from J; bases not matched to a gene: 3. Germline assignment: CDR1 SEHNR and CDR2 FQNEAQ (reference sequence). CDR3 size: 17 residues. Stated time point: patch test 2, 6 weeks after DPC sensitization. Treatment reported: therapeutic diphenylcyclopropenone sensitization with weekly scalp DPC. MiXCR was run by TCRdb on the RACE reads, yielding one entry per CDR3 protein. The sample shows some 96,000 distinct CDR3 sequences, about 9.3% of them seen only once.

This clonotype was obtained from a woman aged 40 to 50 with alopecia areata. Some clones in this sample may be carry-over from other donors' samples. This chain links TRBV7-9 with TRBJ2-1; 9 positions match TRBD2. Specimen: whole blood, collected in connection with sensitization to the hapten diphenylcyclopropenone (DPC). The CDR3 is CASSLAGSGSSYNEQFF. The CDR3 DNA reads TGTGCCAGCAGCTTAGCGGGTAGCGGGAGCTCCTACAATGAGCAGTTCTTC.